This T cell receptor (beta chain) is drawn from a study of blood T cells in healthy people across ages. The individuals who served as donors were healthy Caucasians living in Russia, aged about 6 to 100. Only a few counts were recorded for this clonotype. Together with a sample-barcoded 5' primer, a J-beta primer mix was included in a second PCR lasting roughly 6 to 12 cycles. TCRdb re-derived calls from the 5' RACE reads in MiXCR, one entry per CDR3 protein. The sample consists of about 1.4 million distinct CDR3 sequences, 55% to 75% of them appearing once. V gave up 7 bases and J gave up 4 bases; unmatched junction bases: 9. The CDR3 is 13 residues long. Germline V gives CDR1 SQVTM, CDR2 ANQGSEA.

This sequence originates from a man between 18 and 29 years old in good health. The sequenced material came from blood. The V and J genes are TRBV29-1 and TRBJ2-5, with 7 bases aligning to TRBD2. The CDR3 sequence is CSAQGAGPETQYF. The CDR3 coding sequence is TGCAGCGCTCAAGGAGCGGGGCCAGAGACCCAGTACTTC.